One sample yielded the 9 T cell receptor beta chains listed below, sequenced in a study of shared clonotypes between healthy human individuals. The assay was immunoSEQ multiplex PCR, and TCRdb's table has in-frame clones only and misses some. The sample carries 2 million to 2.5 million clones, 93% recorded once. Sequencing was performed on naive CD4+ T cells from PBMCs. Subset noted: CD45RA+ positively selected. These receptors all come from a man between 18 and 29 years old in good health. Some clones in this sample may be carry-over from other donors' samples.

This chain uses TRBV5-4 with TRBJ1-4, with D hard to call. This CDR3 has 16 amino acids. Germline assignment: CDR1 SGHNT and CDR2 YYREEE (reference sequence). Trimming left V 5 bases short and J 5 bases short, with 19 bases between. The CDR3: CASSPPGRGSNEKLFF. The CDR3 nucleotides read TGTGCCAGCAGTCCTCCAGGACGCGGTTCCAATGAAAAACTGTTTTTT.

The CDR3 nucleotides read TGTGCCAGCCAACGGGACACCTCGGGAAATGAGCAGTTCTTC. Residues: CASQRDTSGNEQFF. The rearrangement links TRBV18 to TRBJ2-1, with D maybe TRBD1 (6 bases). Germline CDR1 KGHSH, CDR2 LQKENI. The CDR3 contains 14 residues. The germline V and J ends were trimmed by 8 bases and 7 bases, with 18 bases remaining between them.

This clone was found once. CDR3 sequence (DNA): TGCGCCAGCAGCCCCACCGGGCGGGTGGAGCTGTTTTTT. Its translation is CASSPTGRVELFF. The rearrangement links TRBV4-1 to TRBJ2-2, with a possible D match to TRBD2 (5 bases). This CDR3 spans 13 amino acids. The V end lost 4 bases, the J end lost 10 bases, and 13 bases lay between the germline ends. Germline CDR1 MGHRA, CDR2 YSYEKL.

CDR3 in amino acids: CASSLRAGQGKTFF. CDR3 coding DNA: TGTGCCAGCAGCTTAAGGGCGGGACAAGGAAAAACTTTCTTT. This chain joins TRBV7-2 and TRBJ1-1, with D perhaps TRBD1 (6 bases). V was cut by 2 bases and J by 12 bases, with 19 bases left in between. The CDR3 is 14 amino acids. Germline CDR1 is SGHTA and CDR2 is FQGNSA.

The V call is TRBV2, the J call TRBJ2-3; D not certain. Germline CDR1 is SNHLY and CDR2 is FYNNEI. The CDR3 extends over 14 amino acids. Trimming removed 8 bases at V and 4 bases at J, with 16 bases between. CDR3 loop: CASVFLPSPDTQYF. The DNA for the CDR3 is TGTGCCAGCGTCTTTCTTCCGTCACCAGATACGCAGTATTTT.

The V and J genes are TRBV7-2 and TRBJ2-2; D remains ambiguous. Trimming removed 1 base at V and 6 bases at J, with 9 bases between. This CDR3 contains 14 residues. The germline V gene encodes CDR1 SGHTA and CDR2 FQGNSA. The CDR3: CASSLGNTAGELFF. The CDR3 DNA follows: TGTGCCAGCAGCTTAGGAAACACCGCCGGGGAGCTGTTTTTT.

The J gene is TRBJ2-1, the V gene TRBV5-1, with D perhaps TRBD1 (6 bases). Between the trimmed V and J ends, which lost 0 bases and 8 bases, there was a span of 12 bases. This CDR3 contains 14 residues. Germline-derived CDR1 and CDR2 are SGHRS and YFSETQ. The CDR3 nucleotides read TGCGCCAGCAGCTTGGGGGGGCTAGCCGATGAGCAGTTCTTC. Protein: CASSLGGLADEQFF.

This sequence joins TRBV5-1 and TRBJ2-3, with 10 nucleotides matching TRBD1. The CDR3 extends over 14 amino acids. Germline lookup yields CDR1 SGHRS and CDR2 YFSETQ. Trimming cost V 4 bases and J 7 bases; bases outside gene matches: 6. CDR3 DNA: TGCGCCAGCAGCATGACAGGGGGCATATATACGCAGTATTTT. Translated, it gives CASSMTGGIYTQYF. Full variable domain (rest looked up from reference TRBV5-1 and TRBJ2-3): KAGVTQTPRYLIKTRGQQVTLSCSPISGHRSVSWYQQTPGQGLQFLFEYFSETQRNKGNFPGRFSGRQFSNSRSEMNVSTLELGDSALYLCASSMTGGIYTQYFGPGTRLTVL.

The chain carries TRBV29-1 and TRBJ2-2; no definite D call. Germline loops: CDR1 SQVTM, CDR2 ANQGSEA. The CDR3 is made up of 15 amino acids. V gave up 4 bases and J gave up 2 bases, with 14 bases separating them. The CDR3 is CSVVGDPSNTGELFF. DNA of the CDR3: TGCAGCGTTGTCGGTGACCCAAGCAACACCGGGGAGCTGTTTTTT.